The 18 T cell receptor beta chains presented below share a single source sample, sequenced in a study of T-cell memory formation after mild COVID-19. TCRdb re-derived calls from the 5' RACE reads in MiXCR, one entry per CDR3 protein. The data show some 150,000 distinct CDR3 sequences, under 7% seen once. Sequencing was performed on PBMCs or a T cell subset sorted from them (not recorded which). The source is an adult woman who had mild COVID-19 (a few samples of this study predate the infection). Cell type and time point are not known.

This clonotype has a count of ten or more. This chain joins TRBV20-1 and TRBJ2-1; TRBD2 matches 10 bases. Per the germline V gene, CDR1 is DFQATT and CDR2 is SNEGSKA (reference sequence). Trimming removed 0 bases from V and 7 bases from J; junction bases left unmatched: 12. This CDR3 comprises 17 residues. The DNA of the CDR3 is TGCAGTGCTAGAGATCGGGGTAGCGGGAGGTCTCGGAATGAGCAGTTCTTC. It translates to CSARDRGSGRSRNEQFF.

The sample holds many counts of this clonotype. V usage is TRBV5-5 and J usage is TRBJ1-4; D is undetermined. Germline CDR1 and CDR2: SGHKS and YYEKEE (reference sequence). V dropped 0 bases and J dropped 5 bases, with 8 bases sitting between them. The CDR3 spans 14 residues. CDR3 sequence (DNA): TGTGCCAGCAGCTTGGTGGGTGGAAATGAAAAACTGTTTTTT. It translates to CASSLVGGNEKLFF.

This clonotype has ten or more counts. V is TRBV12-3 or TRBV12-4 and J is TRBJ2-7, with D unclear. There are 14 residues in the CDR3. Trimming pared 0 bases from V and 1 base from J, leaving 7 bases between. This CDR3 is CASSLAYRSYEQYF. The CDR3 region has the DNA TGTGCCAGCAGTTTAGCGTACCGATCCTACGAGCAGTACTTC.

This clonotype was observed a handful of times. The CDR3 DNA is TGTGCCAGCAGTGAATACTCTTTGGGGATCTACGAGCAGTACTTC. It encodes CASSEYSLGIYEQYF. The chain has TRBV25-1 and TRBJ2-7; no reliable D call. Germline lookup yields CDR1 MGHDK and CDR2 SYGVNS. The CDR3 length is 15 residues. V was clipped by 0 bases and J by 3 bases, with 12 bases between them.

In its sample, this clonotype was seen a few times. The chain carries TRBV7-3 and TRBJ2-1; 11 nucleotides line up with TRBD2. The CDR3 covers 18 residues. From germline, CDR1 is SGHTA and CDR2 FQGTGA. After removal of 4 bases from V and 4 bases from J, the junction contained 12 bases not matched to a gene. The CDR3 DNA sequence: TGTGCCAGCAGCTCTCCGGGACTAGCGGCCGACCGGTACAATGAGCAGTTCTTC. Residues: CASSSPGLAADRYNEQFF.

The rearrangement joins TRBV9 to TRBJ1-1, with a possible D match to TRBD1 (5 bases). Trimming pared 1 base from V and 5 bases from J, leaving 15 bases between. The CDR3 extends over 15 amino acids. The germline CDR1 and CDR2 sequences are SGDLS and YYNGEE. Written as DNA, the CDR3 is TGTGCCAGCAGCGTAAGGGGAAACGGGGGGACTGAAGCTTTCTTT. It specifies CASSVRGNGGTEAFF.

This clonotype was seen ten or more times. This rearrangement joins TRBV6-5 to TRBJ2-1, with no clear D. Looked up from germline, CDR1 is MNHEY and CDR2 is SVGAGI. V shed 6 bases and J shed 8 bases, with 17 bases lying between them. The CDR3 sequence is 14 residues long. DNA for the CDR3: TGTGCCAGCAGACCTCCTCGTTTAGCCGATGAGCAGTTCTTC. Protein: CASRPPRLADEQFF.

This clonotype has a count of ten or more. The V call is TRBV25-1, the J call TRBJ2-1; no clear D gene. V was pared by 3 bases and J by 5 bases, with 11 bases between. In germline, CDR1 is MGHDK, CDR2 SYGVNS. The CDR3 extends over 14 amino acids. The CDR3 sequence: CASSESMADNEQFF. The CDR3 DNA sequence: TGTGCCAGCAGTGAGTCGATGGCGGACAATGAGCAGTTCTTC.

The J gene is TRBJ2-3, the V gene TRBV24-1, with D perhaps matching TRBD1 or TRBD2 (5 bases each). Looked up from germline, CDR1 is KGHDR and CDR2 is SFDVKD. Trimming removed 6 bases from V and 3 bases from J, with 12 bases in between. The CDR3 has 14 residues. The CDR3 DNA sequence: TGTGCCACCAGTAGGCAGGGACGGACAGATACGCAGTATTTT. Protein: CATSRQGRTDTQYF.

This clonotype was seen a handful of times. The genes are TRBV11-2 and TRBJ2-1, with 8 bases matching TRBD1. The CDR3 is 17 residues long. J gave up 0 bases and V 1 base, and 5 bases lay outside the gene matches. CDR1 and CDR2 (germline): SGHAT, FQNNGV. CDR3 coding DNA: TGTGCCAGCAGCTTAGCCGGACAGGGCAGCTCCTACAATGAGCAGTTCTTC. Translation: CASSLAGQGSSYNEQFF.

The V call is TRBV5-1, the J call TRBJ2-3, with TRBD2 identical over 9 bases. J gave up 0 bases and V 4 bases, and 6 bases lay outside the gene matches. The CDR3 extends over 16 amino acids. Germline V lookup: CDR1 SGHRS, CDR2 YFSETQ. The CDR3 sequence is CASSSSGGLSTDTQYF. The CDR3 region has the DNA TGCGCCAGCAGCAGCAGCGGGGGGCTTAGCACAGATACGCAGTATTTT.

This clonotype occurred many times. The V call is TRBV7-8, the J call TRBJ2-2; TRBD1 might be the D (5 bases). Germline V gene lookup returns CDR1 SGHVS and CDR2 FQNEAQ. V was clipped by 5 bases and J by 7 bases, with 17 bases between them. This CDR3 contains 15 residues. The CDR3 reads CASSPVGARNGELFF. CDR3 nucleotide sequence: TGTGCCAGCAGCCCCGTAGGGGCGCGGAACGGGGAGCTGTTTTTT.

This clonotype was found a few times. The chain links TRBV20-1 to TRBJ2-1; 8 positions agree with TRBD2. There are 14 residues in the CDR3. J lost 0 bases, V lost 4 bases, and 2 bases had no gene match. From germline, CDR1 is DFQATT and CDR2 SNEGSKA (reference sequence). CDR3 DNA: TGCAGTGCTACGAGCGGGAGCTCCTACAATGAGCAGTTCTTC. It is translated as CSATSGSSYNEQFF.

In its sample, this clonotype was seen a few times. V usage is TRBV29-1 and J usage is TRBJ2-5, with D possibly TRBD1 on 5 matching bases. The CDR3 is made up of 15 amino acids. V lost 4 bases to trimming and J lost 5 bases, with 20 bases between them. Germline V gene lookup returns CDR1 SQVTM and CDR2 ANQGSEA. In DNA form, the CDR3 reads TGCAGCGTTGCCTGGCAGGGCGCATATCTGGAGACCCAGTACTTC. Amino acid sequence: CSVAWQGAYLETQYF.

The CDR3 DNA is TGTGCCAGTACTATGATCGGGACAGGGCGGCGCTACACCTTC. It specifies CASTMIGTGRRYTF. The rearrangement links TRBV19 to TRBJ1-2, with TRBD1 matching over 9 bases. CDR1 is LNHDA, CDR2 SQIVND, per germline (reference sequence). The CDR3 has 14 amino acids. J gave up 9 bases and V 7 bases, and 12 bases lay outside the gene matches. The full variable domain, its missing parts supplied by reference TRBV19 and TRBJ1-2, is DGGITQSPKYLFRKEGQNVTLSCEQNLNHDAMYWYRQDPGQGLRLIYYSQIVNDFQKGDIAEGYSVSREKKESFPLTVTSAQKNPTAFYLCASTMIGTGRRYTFGSGTRLTVV.

There are many counts of this clonotype. The chain employs TRBV6-6 and TRBJ1-1; TRBD1 matches at 7 bases. The CDR3 is 14 amino acids. With V trimmed by 6 bases and J by 4 bases, 8 bases remained unmatched. CDR1 MNHNY and CDR2 SVGAGI come from the germline V gene (reference sequence). The CDR3: CASRLQGSTTEAFF. The CDR3 coding sequence is TGTGCCAGCAGGCTACAGGGGAGTACCACTGAAGCTTTCTTT.

The chain uses TRBV20-1 and TRBJ2-7; 12 bases align to TRBD2. Trimming took 5 bases from V and 7 from J; bases not matched to a gene: 9. Germline loops: CDR1 DFQATT, CDR2 SNEGSKA (reference sequence). There are 14 residues in the CDR3. Here the CDR3 reads CSAAGLAGLREQYF. CDR3 sequence (DNA): TGCAGTGCTGCCGGACTAGCGGGACTCCGGGAGCAGTACTTC.

The V and J genes are TRBV3-1 and TRBJ1-2, with D perhaps TRBD1 (5 bases). The V gene lost 1 base and the J gene lost 4 bases, with 10 bases spanning the gap. This CDR3 has 14 residues. CDR1 and CDR2 from the germline V gene are LGHDT and YNNKEL (reference sequence). CDR3 loop: CASSQGARVYGYTF. In DNA form, the CDR3 reads TGTGCCAGCAGCCAAGGGGCCAGGGTCTATGGCTACACCTTC.